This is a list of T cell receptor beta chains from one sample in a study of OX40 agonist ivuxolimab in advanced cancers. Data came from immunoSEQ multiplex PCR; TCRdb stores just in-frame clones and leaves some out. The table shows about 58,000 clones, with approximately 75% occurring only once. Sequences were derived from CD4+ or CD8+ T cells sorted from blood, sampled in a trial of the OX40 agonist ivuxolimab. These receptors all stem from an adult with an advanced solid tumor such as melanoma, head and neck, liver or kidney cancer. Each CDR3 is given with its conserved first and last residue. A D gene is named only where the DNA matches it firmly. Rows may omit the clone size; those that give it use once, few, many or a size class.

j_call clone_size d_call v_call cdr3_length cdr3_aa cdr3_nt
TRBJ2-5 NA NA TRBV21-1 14 CASRRQGAQETQYF TGTGCCAGCAGACGACAGGGGGCGCAAGAGACCCAGTACTTC
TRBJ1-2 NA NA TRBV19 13 CASKLAGGGGYTF TGTGCCAGTAAGCTGGCGGGGGGTGGTGGCTACACCTTC
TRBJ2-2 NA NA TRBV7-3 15 CASSGAGANTGELFF TGTGCCAGCAGCGGAGCAGGGGCGAACACCGGGGAGCTGTTTTTT
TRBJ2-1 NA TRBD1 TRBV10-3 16 CAISESRDREHNEQFF TGTGCCATCAGTGAGTCCCGGGACAGGGAACACAATGAGCAGTTCTTC
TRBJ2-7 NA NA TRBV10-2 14 CASSEGQGGYEQYF TGCGCCAGCAGTGAGGGGCAGGGCGGGTACGAGCAGTACTTC
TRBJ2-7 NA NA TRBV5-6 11 CASSFSDEQYF TGTGCCAGCAGCTTCTCGGACGAGCAGTACTTC
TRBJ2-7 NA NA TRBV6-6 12 CASSYSAGIVNF TGTGCCAGCAGTTACTCAGCAGGGATAGTAAACTTC
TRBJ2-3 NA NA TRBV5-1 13 CASSSYSTDTQYF TGCGCCAGCAGCTCTTATAGCACAGATACGCAGTATTTT
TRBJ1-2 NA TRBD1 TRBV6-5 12 CASSNRGDGYTF TGTGCCAGCAGTAACAGGGGTGATGGCTACACCTTC
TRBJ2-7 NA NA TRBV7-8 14 CASSPPGPTHEQYF TGTGCCAGCAGCCCACCGGGACCGACCCACGAGCAGTACTTC
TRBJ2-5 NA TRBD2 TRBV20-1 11 CSARQGGSQYF TGCAGTGCTAGACAGGGAGGGTCCCAGTACTTC
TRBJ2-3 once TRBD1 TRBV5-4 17 CASRGPDRDTSTDTQYF TGTGCCAGCAGGGGACCTGACAGGGACACTAGCACAGATACGCAGTATTTT
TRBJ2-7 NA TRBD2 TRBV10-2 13 CASSPGGNYEQYF TGCGCCAGCAGTCCGGGGGGGAACTACGAGCAGTACTTC
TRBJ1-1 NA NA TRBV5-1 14 CASSFASKNTEAFF TGCGCCAGCAGCTTCGCGTCTAAGAACACTGAAGCTTTCTTT
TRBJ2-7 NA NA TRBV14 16 CASSSRSRGATYEQYF TGTGCCAGCAGCTCCCGTTCTAGGGGGGCGACCTACGAGCAGTACTTC
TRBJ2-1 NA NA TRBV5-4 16 CASSQIRGRGNNEQFF TGTGCCAGCAGCCAAATCAGGGGCAGGGGAAACAATGAGCAGTTCTTC
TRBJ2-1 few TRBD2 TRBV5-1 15 CASSSLAGAGNEQFF TGCGCCAGCAGCTCCTTAGCGGGGGCGGGGAATGAGCAGTTCTTC
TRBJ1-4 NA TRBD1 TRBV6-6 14 CASSSSGQANGLFF TGTGCCAGCAGTTCCTCGGGACAGGCAAACGGACTGTTTTTT
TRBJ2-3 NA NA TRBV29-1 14 CSVEALGSTDTQYF TGCAGCGTTGAAGCCCTCGGCAGCACAGATACGCAGTATTTT
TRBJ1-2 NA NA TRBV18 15 CASSRSGEANYGYTF TGTGCCAGCTCACGGTCGGGGGAAGCCAACTATGGCTACACCTTC
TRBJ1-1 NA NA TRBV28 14 CASSDPGGYAEAFF TGTGCCAGCAGCGACCCTGGGGGTTACGCTGAAGCTTTCTTT
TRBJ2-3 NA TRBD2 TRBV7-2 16 CASSPGLAGPGDTQYF TGTGCCAGCAGCCCGGGACTAGCGGGGCCTGGGGATACGCAGTATTTT
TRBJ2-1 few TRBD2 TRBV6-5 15 CASKAGGRDYNEQFF TGTGCCAGTAAAGCGGGGGGTCGGGACTACAATGAGCAGTTCTTC
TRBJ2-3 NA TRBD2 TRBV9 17 CASSPRASGGARDTQYF TGTGCCAGCAGCCCCAGGGCCAGCGGGGGGGCCAGAGATACGCAGTATTTT
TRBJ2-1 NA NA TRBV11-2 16 CASSPLGGPRHYEQFF TGTGCCAGCAGCCCTCTGGGCGGTCCACGTCATTATGAGCAGTTCTTC
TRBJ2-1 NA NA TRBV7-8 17 CASSLVATGNSYNEQFF TGTGCCAGCAGCTTAGTAGCGACGGGGAACAGTTACAATGAGCAGTTCTTC
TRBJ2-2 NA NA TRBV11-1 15 CASSPRGLGTGELFF TGTGCCAGCAGCCCCCGGGGGCTGGGCACCGGGGAGCTGTTTTTT
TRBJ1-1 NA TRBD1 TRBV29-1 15 CSVEDRRTGPTEAFF TGCAGCGTTGAAGATCGGAGGACAGGTCCCACTGAAGCTTTCTTT
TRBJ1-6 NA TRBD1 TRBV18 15 CASSPTTGDNSPLHF TGTGCCAGCTCACCTACCACAGGGGATAATTCACCCCTCCACTTT
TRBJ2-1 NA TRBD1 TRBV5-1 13 CASGDRVSNEQFF TGCGCCAGCGGCGACAGGGTAAGCAATGAGCAGTTCTTC
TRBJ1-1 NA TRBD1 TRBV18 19 CASSPRERGQVTANTEAFF TGTGCCAGCTCACCACGTGAGAGGGGACAGGTTACCGCGAACACTGAAGCTTTCTTT
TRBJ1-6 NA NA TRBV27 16 CASSYSLGHFNSPLHF TGTGCCAGCAGTTATTCCTTGGGACATTTTAATTCACCCCTCCACTTT
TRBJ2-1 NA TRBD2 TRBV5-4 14 CASSLRGGAREQFF TGTGCCAGCAGCTTACGCGGGGGGGCGAGGGAGCAGTTCTTC
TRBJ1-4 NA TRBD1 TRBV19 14 CASSPLDRGGKLFF TGTGCCAGTAGTCCACTGGACAGGGGGGGAAAACTGTTTTTT
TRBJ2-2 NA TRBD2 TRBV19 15 CASSMTRTSGGELFF TGTGCCAGTAGTATGACCCGAACTAGCGGCGGGGAGCTGTTTTTT
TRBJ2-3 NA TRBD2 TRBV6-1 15 CASSEVRGVTDTQYF TGTGCCAGCAGTGAAGTACGGGGGGTCACAGATACGCAGTATTTT
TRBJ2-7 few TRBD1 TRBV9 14 CASSKGTGRYEQYF TGTGCCAGCAGCAAAGGGACAGGGCGATACGAGCAGTACTTC
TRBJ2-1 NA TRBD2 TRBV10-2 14 CASSDGGIYNEQFF TGCGCCAGCAGTGACGGGGGGATCTACAATGAGCAGTTCTTC
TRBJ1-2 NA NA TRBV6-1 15 CASSEAMTAFNGYTF TGTGCCAGCAGTGAAGCGATGACCGCGTTTAACGGCTACACCTTC
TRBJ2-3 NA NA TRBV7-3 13 CASSLRGADTQYF TGTGCCAGCAGCTTACGGGGAGCAGATACGCAGTATTTT
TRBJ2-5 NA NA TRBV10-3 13 CATTGGPGETQYF TGTGCCACCACCGGGGGGCCCGGGGAGACCCAGTACTTC
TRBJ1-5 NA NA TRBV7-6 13 CASSPDRYQPQHF TGTGCCAGCAGCCCCGACAGATATCAGCCCCAGCATTTT
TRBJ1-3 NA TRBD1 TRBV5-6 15 CASSFVTGSGNTIYF TGTGCCAGCAGCTTCGTGACAGGGTCGGGAAACACCATATATTTT
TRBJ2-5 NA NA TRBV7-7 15 CASSLVATPQETQYF TGTGCCAGCAGCTTAGTAGCGACCCCCCAAGAGACCCAGTACTTC
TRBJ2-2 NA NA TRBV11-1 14 CASSSKESTGELFF TGTGCCAGCAGCTCAAAGGAGAGCACCGGGGAGCTGTTTTTT
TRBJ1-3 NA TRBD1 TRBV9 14 CAYGTGSSGNTIYF TGTGCCTACGGGACAGGGTCATCTGGAAACACCATATATTTT
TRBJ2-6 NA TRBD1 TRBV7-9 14 CASISGGGANVLTF TGTGCCAGCATCTCAGGGGGAGGGGCCAACGTCCTGACTTTC
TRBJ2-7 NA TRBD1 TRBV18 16 CASSRIGQGALHEQYF TGTGCCAGCTCACGGATCGGACAGGGGGCCCTCCACGAGCAGTACTTC
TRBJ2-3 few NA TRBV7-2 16 CASSHRQGGHTDTQYF TGTGCCAGCAGCCATAGACAGGGAGGACACACAGATACGCAGTATTTT
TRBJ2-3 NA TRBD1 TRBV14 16 CASSQGTGYGTDTQYF TGTGCCAGCAGCCAGGGGACAGGGTACGGCACAGATACGCAGTATTTT
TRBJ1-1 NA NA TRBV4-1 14 CASSQVGWGTEAFF TGCGCCAGCAGCCAAGTAGGGTGGGGCACTGAAGCTTTCTTT
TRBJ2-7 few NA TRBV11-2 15 CASSLESESSYEQYF TGTGCCAGCAGCTTAGAGTCAGAGAGCTCCTACGAGCAGTACTTC
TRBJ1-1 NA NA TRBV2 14 CASTTWGANTEAFF TGTGCCAGCACTACATGGGGGGCGAACACTGAAGCTTTCTTT
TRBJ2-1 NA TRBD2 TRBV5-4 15 CAASSLRTSDGEQFF TGTGCGGCCAGCAGCTTGAGGACTAGCGACGGTGAGCAGTTCTTC
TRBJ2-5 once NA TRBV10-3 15 CAISEEDRRQETQYF TGTGCCATCAGTGAGGAGGACAGACGACAAGAGACCCAGTACTTC
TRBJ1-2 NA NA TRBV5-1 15 CASRLSVGDNYGYTF TGCGCCAGCAGATTGAGCGTGGGGGACAACTATGGCTACACCTTC
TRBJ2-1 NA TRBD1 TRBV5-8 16 CASSRPTGHSYNEQFF TGTGCCAGCAGCCGCCCGACAGGGCATTCCTACAATGAGCAGTTCTTC